Given below is one T cell receptor beta chain in context. The CDR3 extends over 16 amino acids. CDR1 and CDR2 from the germline V gene are LGHNA and YSLEER. After removal of 2 bases from V and 4 bases from J, the junction contained 9 bases not matched to a gene. These data come from a study of T cells after yellow fever vaccination. TCRdb recomputed calls from the 5' RACE reads with MiXCR, one row per CDR3 protein. The sample comprises a few hundred thousand distinct CDR3 sequences, 5.2% of which are singletons, and more than 3% rests with the top ten. The receptor's source is a man aged 18 to 30 who received the YFV17D yellow fever vaccine. The V gene is TRBV4-3, the J gene TRBJ2-5; 8 bases align to TRBD1. The input for sequencing was CD4+ T cells sorted from PBMCs, taken on the day of the yellow fever booster vaccination. CDR3 residues: CASSQYRQGLGETQYF. CDR3 coding DNA: TGCGCCAGCAGCCAATATCGACAGGGGCTAGGAGAGACCCAGTACTTC.